This TCR beta chain was identified in a study of blood T cell repertoires in COVID-19. Study details: Samples representing acute and convalescent COVID-19 were sourced from the United States, Italy and Spain. The cDNA or gDNA used as material had been derived from T cells, B-cell-depleted T cells, or PBMCs.

CDR3 size: 17 residues. Original processing methods: For nucleated cells, counts were estimated from reference gene primer amplification. TCRdb's copy holds only in-frame clones and misses some; the assay was immunoSEQ multiplex PCR. That table gives V, J and clone size, and the DNA gave D and trimming. In the table there are some 150,000 clones, 84% of which are singletons. Sequencing input: peripheral blood. V gene TRBV21-1 combines with J gene TRBJ2-2; the table's D gene call, TRBD2, was not cross checked with the DNA. TRBV21-1 is a pseudogene. The sequence was collected from a human donor with acute or convalescent COVID-19. The donor label of this sample is uncertain. CDR3 in DNA: TGTGCCAGCAGCAAAGGCAGGACTAGCGGACAGACCGGGGAGCTGTTTTTT. It translates to CASSKGRTSGQTGELFF.